A single sample gave rise to the 28 T cell receptor beta chains below, sequenced in a study of control samples from healthy donors and cancer patients (dated by TCRdb to between 2020 and 2021). The library came from the immunoSEQ multiplex PCR assay. In TCRdb, the immuneACCESS table is reduced to in-frame sequences with V and J assigned. These tables do not hold every clone; where another copy was compared, an unresolved V gene accounts for under half, and the others remain unexplained. The sample table records around 55,000 clones; roughly 88% of these occur just once. The ten largest clonotypes hold roughly 3.8% of the sample. Source material: blood. These receptors were taken from a man in his forties or fifties in good health.

V gene TRBV28 combines with J gene TRBJ2-1; D remains ambiguous. This CDR3 has 11 amino acids. The V end was cut by 4 bases, the J end by 10 bases, with 8 bases between. Germline V gene lookup returns CDR1 MDHEN and CDR2 SYDVKM. The CDR3 is CASSWWLEQFF. The CDR3 bases are TGTGCCAGCAGTTGGTGGCTAGAGCAGTTCTTC.

This clone was recorded once. V is TRBV7-6 and J is TRBJ2-1; possibly TRBD2 for D (7 bases). CDR3 size: 18 residues. CDR1 SGHVS and CDR2 FNYEAQ come from the germline V gene. V dropped 5 bases and J dropped 5 bases, with 25 bases sitting between them. The CDR3 here is CASSSIGGLSSLDNEQFF. CDR3 in DNA: TGTGCCAGCAGCAGTATAGGGGGACTAAGTAGCTTAGACAATGAGCAGTTCTTC.

In its sample, this clone was seen once. V usage is TRBV9 and J usage is TRBJ1-1, with D perhaps matching TRBD1 (6 bases). The CDR3 covers 16 residues. The V end lost 3 bases, the J end lost 10 bases, and 25 bases lay between the germline ends. Germline CDR1 reads SGDLS; CDR2 reads YYNGEE. CDR3 protein: CASSATVHRVGEVAFF. As DNA, the CDR3 is TGTGCCAGCAGCGCAACAGTTCACAGGGTTGGGGAGGTAGCTTTCTTT.

The chain recombines TRBV29-1 with TRBJ2-1; D is uncertain. The V gene's germline CDR1 is SQVTM and CDR2 ANQGSEA. The CDR3 covers 15 residues. Trimming took off 0 bases at V and 7 bases at J, with 16 bases between the two ends. The CDR3 nucleotides read TGCAGCGTTGAAGATCGGCGCGAGGATAGGAATGAGCAGTTCTTC. Protein product: CSVEDRREDRNEQFF.

The chain uses TRBV5-6 and TRBJ1-3; D not resolved. The CDR3 is 12 residues long. Trimming removed 1 base at V and 7 bases at J, with 6 bases between. From germline, CDR1 is SGHDT and CDR2 YYEEEE. The chain's CDR3 is CASSLSSNTIYF. The CDR3 coding sequence is TGTGCCAGCAGCTTGTCTTCGAACACCATATATTTT.

V and J are TRBV24-1 and TRBJ1-2; D gene unclear. V shed 3 bases and J shed 3 bases, with 13 bases lying between them. Germline V gives CDR1 KGHDR, CDR2 SFDVKD. The CDR3 is 15 amino acids. CDR3 DNA sequence: TGTGCCACCAGTGATCCGCAGACTGGTGACTATGGCTACACCTTC. Amino acid sequence: CATSDPQTGDYGYTF.

V is TRBV5-1 and J is TRBJ2-5; no clear D gene. The ends were cut back, 0 bases at V and 5 bases at J, with 11 bases in the middle. Per the germline V gene, CDR1 is SGHRS and CDR2 is YFSETQ. The CDR3 is made up of 14 amino acids. This CDR3 is CASSLDPAQETQYF. CDR3 nucleotides: TGCGCCAGCAGCTTGGATCCTGCGCAGGAGACCCAGTACTTC.

Of note for this clone: The junction shows a germline mismatch at one end, possibly a read error. The rearrangement joins TRBV6-2 or TRBV6-3 to TRBJ2-3; D might be TRBD2 (5 bases). This CDR3 contains 14 residues. Germline assignment: CDR1 MNHEY and CDR2 SVGEGT. CDR3 sequence: CASSYNGLGDPPTF. CDR3 sequence (DNA): TGTGCCAGCAGTTATAACGGTTTGGGAGACCCGCCTACATTT.

This clone was counted a single time. A read error may account for a junction end that differs from germline. This chain uses TRBV5-1 with TRBJ2-2; TRBD2 matches 9 bases. Per the germline V gene, CDR1 is SGHRS and CDR2 is YFSETQ. CDR3 length: 16 amino acids. As DNA, the CDR3 is TGCGCCAGCAGCTTGGTAGCGGGAGTCCGCACCGGAGAGCTGTTTTTT. This codes for CASSLVAGVRTGELFF.

The chain recombines TRBV19 with TRBJ2-1; D is possibly TRBD1 (6 bases). The CDR3 consists of 15 residues. CDR1 and CDR2 from the germline V gene are LNHDA and SQIVND (reference sequence). V gave up 0 bases and J gave up 5 bases, with 11 bases separating them. CDR3: CASSIEQGPHNEQFF. The CDR3, as DNA: TGTGCCAGTAGTATAGAGCAGGGGCCTCACAATGAGCAGTTCTTC.

This clone was found once. The V gene is TRBV28, the J gene TRBJ1-3; TRBD1 aligns across 8 bases. With V trimmed by 6 bases and J by 4 bases, 8 bases remained unmatched. CDR1 is MDHEN, CDR2 SYDVKM, per germline. CDR3 length equals 15 residues. This CDR3 reads CASSSPGGAGNTIYF. CDR3 bases: TGTGCCAGCAGCTCCCCAGGGGGCGCCGGAAACACCATATATTTT. Based on the CDR3 plus reference TRBV28 and TRBJ1-3, the full variable domain is DVKVTQSSRYLVKRTGEKVFLECVQDMDHENMFWYRQDPGLGLRLIYFSYDVKMKEKGDIPEGYSVSREKKERFSLILESASTNQTSMYLCASSSPGGAGNTIYFGEGSWLTVV.

The chain carries TRBV10-1 and TRBJ2-7; the D gene is possibly TRBD2 (5 bases). Trimming removed 0 bases from V and 2 bases from J, with 11 bases in between. Germline-derived CDR1 and CDR2 are WNHNN and SYGVQD (reference sequence). This CDR3 contains 15 residues. CDR3: CASSESWTFAYEQYF. The CDR3 DNA is TGCGCCAGCAGTGAGTCGTGGACTTTTGCCTACGAGCAGTACTTC.

Concerning this clone itself: Other DNA sequences in the sample encode the same CDR3. The V gene is TRBV30, the J gene TRBJ1-2, with D unresolved. The germline gives CDR1 GTSNPN, CDR2 SVGIG (reference sequence). V gave up 0 bases and J gave up 1 base, with 0 bases separating them. This CDR3 spans 11 amino acids. CDR3 sequence reads: CAWSVNYGYTF. The CDR3 region has the DNA TGTGCCTGGAGTGTTAACTATGGCTACACCTTC.

This sequence joins TRBV28 and TRBJ2-7, with TRBD2 matching over 7 bases. J gave up 2 bases and V 4 bases, and 2 bases lay outside the gene matches. Germline lookup yields CDR1 MDHEN and CDR2 SYDVKM. The CDR3 totals 13 residues. The CDR3: CASSSGTTYEQYF. The CDR3 DNA reads TGTGCCAGCAGTTCCGGGACTACCTACGAGCAGTACTTC.

V usage is TRBV19 and J usage is TRBJ2-5, with D tentatively TRBD2 (6 bases). The V end lost 9 bases, the J end lost 0 bases, and 11 bases lay between the germline ends. This CDR3 has 13 amino acids. CDR1 is LNHDA and CDR2 is SQIVND in the germline V gene (reference sequence). The CDR3 is CASRGGNQETQYF. Here the CDR3 DNA reads TGTGCCAGCCGTGGAGGGAACCAAGAGACCCAGTACTTC.

V usage is TRBV2 and J usage is TRBJ2-1; 8 nucleotides line up with TRBD2. The trim removed 3 bases at V and 3 bases at J, leaving 4 bases unmatched. Germline V gene sequence: CDR1 SNHLY, CDR2 FYNNEI. CDR3 length: 15 amino acids. The CDR3 region has the DNA TGTGCCAGCAGTGAGCGGGGACTAGTCTACAATGAGCAGTTCTTC. Translated, it gives CASSERGLVYNEQFF.

The chain employs TRBV21-1 and TRBJ1-2; no check of the table's D call, TRBD1, against the DNA was made. TRBV21-1 is a pseudogene segment. The CDR3 extends over 15 amino acids. Written as DNA, the CDR3 is TGTGCCGCGTGCCCAGGGGGACTCCTTAACTATGGCTACACCTTC. Amino acid sequence: CAACPGGLLNYGYTF.

The chain carries TRBV11-2 and TRBJ2-5, with D possibly matching TRBD2 (8 bases). The CDR3 sequence is 15 residues long. The V end lost 3 bases, the J end lost 3 bases, and 14 bases lay between the germline ends. Germline values: CDR1 SGHAT, CDR2 FQNNGV. The CDR3 DNA sequence: TGTGCCAGCAGCTTCCAGGGGGGACTAGAAGAGACCCAGTACTTC. Its protein is CASSFQGGLEETQYF.

The V call is TRBV4-3, the J call TRBJ2-3; 7 nucleotides line up with TRBD1. Germline trimming cut 1 base from V and 2 bases from J; bases unmatched to any gene: 3. Germline V gene data show CDR1 as LGHNA and CDR2 as YSLEER. This CDR3 has 15 amino acids. CDR3 coding DNA: TGCGCCAGCAGCCAAGGGACAGGAGACACAGATACGCAGTATTTT. Translated, it gives CASSQGTGDTDTQYF.

J is TRBJ1-1 and V is TRBV19, with D possibly being TRBD1 (6 bases). Trimming removed 1 base at V and 2 bases at J, with 8 bases between. Looked up from germline, CDR1 is LNHDA and CDR2 is SQIVND (reference sequence). The CDR3 contains 14 residues. As DNA, the CDR3 is TGTGCCAGTAGTATAGGGACAGCCAACACTGAAGCTTTCTTT. Its protein is CASSIGTANTEAFF.

The rearrangement uses TRBV24-1 and TRBJ2-3; D uncertain. Germline-derived CDR1 and CDR2 are KGHDR and SFDVKD. V was trimmed by 1 base and J by 1 base, leaving 5 bases between them. The length of the CDR3 is 14 residues. CDR3 DNA sequence: TGTGCCACCAGTGATTTTAGGGGCACAGATACGCAGTATTTT. Protein sequence: CATSDFRGTDTQYF.

The chain has TRBV6-2 or TRBV6-3 and TRBJ2-1; 7 bases are a match to TRBD2. Germline assignment: CDR1 MNHEY and CDR2 SVGEGT. The CDR3 sequence is 15 residues long. V shed 2 bases, J shed 2 bases, and the junction held 3 bases outside the gene matches. CDR3 sequence: CASSYIAGPYNEQFF. The CDR3 bases are TGTGCCAGCAGTTACATAGCGGGCCCCTACAATGAGCAGTTCTTC.

This chain connects TRBV3-1 (or the pseudogene TRBV3-2) to TRBJ2-1; TRBD2 aligns across 12 bases. This CDR3 comprises 17 residues. Germline assignment: CDR1 LGHDT and CDR2 YNNKEL (reference sequence). The junction had 11 bases not matched to a gene; V was cut back by 4 bases and J by 7 bases. The CDR3 DNA follows: TGTGCCAGCAGCCTCCGACTAGCGGGAGTTGTGGGGAATGAGCAGTTCTTC. It specifies CASSLRLAGVVGNEQFF.

The chain couples TRBV24-1 to TRBJ1-2, with 7 nucleotides matching TRBD1. Germline V lookup: CDR1 KGHDR, CDR2 SFDVKD. The CDR3 runs 13 residues. Trimming took 7 bases from V and 4 from J; bases not matched to a gene: 5. The DNA for the CDR3 is TGTGCCACCAGCGTGGGACAGAGCTATGGCTACACCTTC. Amino acids: CATSVGQSYGYTF.

The V and J genes are TRBV7-2 and TRBJ2-1, with D tentatively TRBD1 (5 bases). Germline V CDR1 and CDR2: SGHTA, FQGNSA. Trimming took 5 bases from V and 0 from J, leaving 11 bases between them. The CDR3 spans 15 residues. The CDR3 region has the DNA TGTGCCAGCAGCAGGGGTTCATTCTCCTACAATGAGCAGTTCTTC. This translates into CASSRGSFSYNEQFF.

This chain uses TRBV7-9 with TRBJ1-2; possible D gene TRBD1, 6 bases. This CDR3 has 16 residues. Germline CDR1 reads SEHNR; CDR2 reads FQNEAQ (reference sequence). V was clipped by 3 bases and J by 1 base, with 15 bases between them. The CDR3 is CASSLGAGGINYGYTF. Here the CDR3 DNA reads TGTGCCAGCAGCTTGGGGGCCGGCGGGATTAACTATGGCTACACCTTC.

The J gene is TRBJ2-1, the V gene TRBV28; 7 nucleotides agree with TRBD1. V shed 2 bases and J 9 bases; nucleotides not matched to a gene: 10. Germline V gene sequence: CDR1 MDHEN, CDR2 SYDVKM. The CDR3 is 15 amino acids. This CDR3 is CASSLASGGRGEQFF. DNA of the CDR3: TGTGCCAGCAGTTTAGCCTCAGGGGGTCGAGGTGAGCAGTTCTTC.

This chain connects TRBV27 to TRBJ1-4; possible D gene TRBD1, 6 bases. CDR1 MNHEY and CDR2 SMNVEV come from the germline V gene (reference sequence). The V end was cut by 2 bases, the J end by 7 bases, with 14 bases between. CDR3 length: 15 residues. DNA of the CDR3: TGTGCCAGCAGTTTAAGGGGGGGAACAGGTGAAAAACTGTTTTTT. Translated: CASSLRGGTGEKLFF. The full variable domain, completed using reference TRBV27 and TRBJ1-4, is EAQVTQNPRYLITVTGKKLTVTCSQNMNHEYMSWYRQDPGLGLRQIYYSMNVEVTDKGDVPEGYKVSRKEKRNFPLILESPSPNQTSLYFCASSLRGGTGEKLFFGSGTQLSVL.